The clone carrying this T cell receptor beta chain was seen once. This sample was taken from a study of blood T cell repertoires in COVID-19. The overall study: Samples of COVID-19 (acute and convalescent) were obtained from the United States, Italy and Spain.

Only in-frame clones appear in the TCRdb table, and some are missing; sequencing was by immunoSEQ multiplex PCR. The sample yields roughly 300,000 clones, 87% seen once. In germline, CDR1 is SNHLY, CDR2 FYNNEI. There are 13 residues in the CDR3. The V end was cut by 7 bases, the J end by 4 bases, with 10 bases between. The chain joins TRBV2 to TRBJ1-4, with D tentatively TRBD1 (5 bases). The sequencing sample was made of peripheral blood. This receptor was obtained from a woman between 50 and 59 years old who had recovered from COVID-19. CDR3 in DNA: TGTGCCAGCAAGAGGGACTTTAATGAAAAACTGTTTTTT. It translates to CASKRDFNEKLFF.